The rows below give T cell receptor beta chains drawn from one sample of a study of T-cell memory formation after mild COVID-19. TCRdb reprocessed the 5' RACE reads via MiXCR and lists one record per CDR3 protein. The table lists around 440,000 distinct CDR3 sequences, around a sixth of them singletons. The sequenced sample consisted of PBMCs or a T cell subset sorted from them (not recorded which). The receptor source for this set is an adult woman who had mild COVID-19 (a few samples of this study predate the infection). Cell type and time point are not known. Both conserved end residues are part of each CDR3. The D gene is left open where the match is weak. A clone size is listed for some rows: how often the clone was seen (once, few, many), or a class if it is expanded.

CDR3nt: TGTGCCAGCAGCTTAGAGGACAGGGTCTACGAGCAGTACTTC
CDR3aa: CASSLEDRVYEQYF
v_gene: TRBV13
j_gene: TRBJ2-7
abundance: -
d_gene: TRBD1

CDR3nt: TGTGCCAGTAGCGACCGGGACAGGGGGTACAATTCACCCCTCCACTTT
CDR3aa: CASSDRDRGYNSPLHF
v_gene: TRBV19
j_gene: TRBJ1-6
abundance: -
d_gene: TRBD1

CDR3nt: TGTGCCAGCAGTGGGGCGAGTCAGGACACTGAAGCTTTCTTT
CDR3aa: CASSGASQDTEAFF
v_gene: TRBV6-1
j_gene: TRBJ1-1
abundance: few
d_gene: -

CDR3nt: TGCGCCAGCAGCCAAGATTGGGGGACCGGGGCCAACGTCCTGACTTTC
CDR3aa: CASSQDWGTGANVLTF
v_gene: TRBV4-3
j_gene: TRBJ2-6
abundance: few
d_gene: -

CDR3nt: TGTGCCAGCAGGGAGGGGTTCGGGGGGGCCCAGTACTTC
CDR3aa: CASREGFGGAQYF
v_gene: TRBV6-1
j_gene: TRBJ2-5
abundance: few
d_gene: TRBD2

CDR3nt: TGTGCCAGCAGCTTCCCCCCTCATAAAGTTGAGCAGTTCTTC
CDR3aa: CASSFPPHKVEQFF
v_gene: TRBV5-6
j_gene: TRBJ2-1
abundance: -
d_gene: -

CDR3nt: TGCAGTGCTAGAGATCCAACTAGCGGGACAAGCTCCTACAATGAGCAGTTCTTC
CDR3aa: CSARDPTSGTSSYNEQFF
v_gene: TRBV20-1
j_gene: TRBJ2-1
abundance: few
d_gene: TRBD2

CDR3nt: TGCGCCAGCAGCTTGTTCGGAGGCTGGGGGAACAATGAGCAGTTCTTC
CDR3aa: CASSLFGGWGNNEQFF
v_gene: TRBV5-1
j_gene: TRBJ2-1
abundance: -
d_gene: -

CDR3nt: TGTGCCAGCAGTCCCTCCGTTGACTCGTATGGCTACACCTTC
CDR3aa: CASSPSVDSYGYTF
v_gene: TRBV27
j_gene: TRBJ1-2
abundance: few
d_gene: -

CDR3nt: TGCAGTGCTAGAGATTCTAGCGGGCGCCAAGAGACCCAGTACTTC
CDR3aa: CSARDSSGRQETQYF
v_gene: TRBV20-1
j_gene: TRBJ2-5
abundance: -
d_gene: TRBD2

CDR3nt: TGTGCCGGACAGCCGAACACTGAAGCTTTCTTT
CDR3aa: CAGQPNTEAFF
v_gene: TRBV30
j_gene: TRBJ1-1
abundance: -
d_gene: -

CDR3nt: TGTGCCAGCAGCACAGCAGGGGGCCGCTTCGGAGTGGTCGCCGGGGAGCTGTTTTTT
CDR3aa: CASSTAGGRFGVVAGELFF
v_gene: TRBV7-9
j_gene: TRBJ2-2
abundance: -
d_gene: TRBD1

CDR3nt: TGTGCCTGGAGTGGACCCGGAAACACTGAAGCTTTCTTT
CDR3aa: CAWSGPGNTEAFF
v_gene: TRBV30
j_gene: TRBJ1-1
abundance: few
d_gene: -

CDR3nt: TGTGCCACCGGGCCGGGACAGGCTTTTAATCAGCCCCAGCATTTT
CDR3aa: CATGPGQAFNQPQHF
v_gene: TRBV24-1
j_gene: TRBJ1-5
abundance: -
d_gene: TRBD1

CDR3nt: TGCGCCAGCAAGCCAATACCGGGGTCCACCTACGAGCAGTACTTC
CDR3aa: CASKPIPGSTYEQYF
v_gene: TRBV23-1
j_gene: TRBJ2-7
abundance: few
d_gene: -

CDR3nt: TGTGCCAGCGAGGACAGGGCCCAACGCTCTGGAAACACCATATATTTT
CDR3aa: CASEDRAQRSGNTIYF
v_gene: TRBV3-1
j_gene: TRBJ1-3
abundance: few
d_gene: TRBD1